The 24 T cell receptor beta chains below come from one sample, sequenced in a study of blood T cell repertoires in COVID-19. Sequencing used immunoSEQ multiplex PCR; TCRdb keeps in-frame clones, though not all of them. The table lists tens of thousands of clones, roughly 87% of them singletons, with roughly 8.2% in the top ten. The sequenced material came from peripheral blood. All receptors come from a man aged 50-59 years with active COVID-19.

CDR3 in DNA: TGTGCCAGCAGTTACTTTGGGCGCGACCGCTACGAGCAGTACTTC. Translating gives CASSYFGRDRYEQYF. This rearrangement joins TRBV6-2 or TRBV6-3 to TRBJ2-7, with D hard to call. In germline, CDR1 is MNHEY, CDR2 SVGEGT. V gave up 1 base and J gave up 3 bases, with 13 bases separating them. This CDR3 contains 15 residues.

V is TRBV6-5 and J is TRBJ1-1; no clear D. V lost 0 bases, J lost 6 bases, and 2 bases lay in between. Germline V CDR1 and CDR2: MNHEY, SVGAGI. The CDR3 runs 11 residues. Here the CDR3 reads CASSYSSEAFF. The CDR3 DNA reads TGTGCCAGCAGTTACTCCTCTGAAGCTTTCTTT.

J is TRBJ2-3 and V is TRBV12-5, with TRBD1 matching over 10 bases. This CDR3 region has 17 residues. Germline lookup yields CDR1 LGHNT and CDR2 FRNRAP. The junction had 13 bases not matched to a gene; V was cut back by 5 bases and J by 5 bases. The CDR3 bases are TGTGCTAGTGGTGATCAGAAGACAGGGGGCCTGGGAGATACGCAGTATTTT. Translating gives CASGDQKTGGLGDTQYF.

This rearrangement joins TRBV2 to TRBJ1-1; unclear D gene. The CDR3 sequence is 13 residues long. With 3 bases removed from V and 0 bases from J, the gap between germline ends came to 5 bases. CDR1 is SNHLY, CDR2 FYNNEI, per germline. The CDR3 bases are TGTGCCAGCAGTGAGAGATTGAACACTGAAGCTTTCTTT. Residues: CASSERLNTEAFF.

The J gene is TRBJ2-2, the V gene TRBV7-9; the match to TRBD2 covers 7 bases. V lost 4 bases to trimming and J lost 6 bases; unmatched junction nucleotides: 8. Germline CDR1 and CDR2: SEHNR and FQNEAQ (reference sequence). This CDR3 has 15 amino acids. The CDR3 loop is CASSSRTSSAGELFF. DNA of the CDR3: TGTGCCAGCAGCTCACGGACTAGTTCGGCCGGGGAGCTGTTTTTT. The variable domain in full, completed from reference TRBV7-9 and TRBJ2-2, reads DTGVSQNPRHKITKRGQNVTFRCDPISEHNRLYWYRQTLGQGPEFLTYFQNEAQLEKSRLLSDRFSAERPKGSFSTLEIQRTEQGDSAMYLCASSSRTSSAGELFFGEGSRLTVL.

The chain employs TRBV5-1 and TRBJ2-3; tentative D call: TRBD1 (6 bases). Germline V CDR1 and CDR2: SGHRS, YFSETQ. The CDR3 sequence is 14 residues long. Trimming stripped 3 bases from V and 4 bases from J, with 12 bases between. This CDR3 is CASSYTGPADTQYF. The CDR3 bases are TGCGCCAGCAGCTATACAGGGCCCGCAGATACGCAGTATTTT.

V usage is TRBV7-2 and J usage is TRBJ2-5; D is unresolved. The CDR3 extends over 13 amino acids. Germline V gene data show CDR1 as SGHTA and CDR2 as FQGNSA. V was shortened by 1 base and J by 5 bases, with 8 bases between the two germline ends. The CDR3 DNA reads TGTGCCAGCAGCTTAGTTCACTTGGAGACCCAGTACTTC. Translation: CASSLVHLETQYF.

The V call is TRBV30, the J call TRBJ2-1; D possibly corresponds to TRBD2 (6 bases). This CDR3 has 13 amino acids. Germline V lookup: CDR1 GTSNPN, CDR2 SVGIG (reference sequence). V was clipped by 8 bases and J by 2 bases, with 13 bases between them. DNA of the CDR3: TGTGCCGGGCGGGGCAGGGCCTACAATGAGCAGTTCTTC. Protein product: CAGRGRAYNEQFF.

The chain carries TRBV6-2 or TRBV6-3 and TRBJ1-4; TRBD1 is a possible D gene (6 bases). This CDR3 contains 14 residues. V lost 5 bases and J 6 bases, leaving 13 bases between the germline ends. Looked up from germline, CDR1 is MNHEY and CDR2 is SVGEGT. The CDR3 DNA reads TGTGCCAGCAGTCGGGGACACCGTGATGAAAAACTGTTTTTT. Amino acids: CASSRGHRDEKLFF.

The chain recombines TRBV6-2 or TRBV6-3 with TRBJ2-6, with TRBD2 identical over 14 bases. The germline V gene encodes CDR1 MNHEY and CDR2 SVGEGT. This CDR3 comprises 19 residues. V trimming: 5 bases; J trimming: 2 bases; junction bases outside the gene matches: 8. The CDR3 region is CASSTPTSGGAAGANVLTF. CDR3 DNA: TGTGCCAGCAGTACCCCGACTAGCGGGGGGGCCGCTGGGGCCAACGTCCTGACTTTC.

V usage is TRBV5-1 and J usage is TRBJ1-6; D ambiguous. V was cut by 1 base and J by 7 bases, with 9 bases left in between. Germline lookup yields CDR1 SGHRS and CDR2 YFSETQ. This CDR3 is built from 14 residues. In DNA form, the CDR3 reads TGCGCCAGCAGCTTGTCGTCGGGGAATTCACCCCTCCACTTT. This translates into CASSLSSGNSPLHF.

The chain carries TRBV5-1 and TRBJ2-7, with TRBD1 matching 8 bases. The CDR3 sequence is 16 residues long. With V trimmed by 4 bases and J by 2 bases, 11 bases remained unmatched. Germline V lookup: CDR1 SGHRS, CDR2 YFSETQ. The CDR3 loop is CASSPSYRGQAYEQYF. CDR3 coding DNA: TGCGCCAGCAGCCCCAGTTACAGGGGACAGGCCTACGAGCAGTACTTC.

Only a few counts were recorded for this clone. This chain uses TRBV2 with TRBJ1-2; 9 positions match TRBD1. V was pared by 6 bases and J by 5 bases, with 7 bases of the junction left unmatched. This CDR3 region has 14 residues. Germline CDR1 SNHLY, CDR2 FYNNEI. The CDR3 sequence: CASRREGQGYGYTF. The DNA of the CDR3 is TGTGCCAGCAGGAGGGAGGGACAGGGTTATGGCTACACCTTC.

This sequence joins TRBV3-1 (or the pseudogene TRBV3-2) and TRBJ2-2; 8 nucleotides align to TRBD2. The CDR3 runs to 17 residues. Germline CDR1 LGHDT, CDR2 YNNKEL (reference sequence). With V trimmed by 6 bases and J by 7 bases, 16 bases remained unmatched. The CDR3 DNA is TGTGCCAGCAGTGATATACCGGGACTAGTTAACGGCGGGGAGCTGTTTTTT. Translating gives CASSDIPGLVNGGELFF.

The CDR3 here is CASSLEGQGTALHF. DNA of the CDR3: TGTGCCAGCAGCTTGGAGGGACAGGGTACCGCCCTCCACTTT. The chain has TRBV5-5 and TRBJ1-6; 9 bases line up with TRBD1. This CDR3 contains 14 residues. The V and J ends lost 0 bases and 14 bases, in that order; junction bases with no gene match: 6. Germline CDR1 and CDR2: SGHKS and YYEKEE (reference sequence).

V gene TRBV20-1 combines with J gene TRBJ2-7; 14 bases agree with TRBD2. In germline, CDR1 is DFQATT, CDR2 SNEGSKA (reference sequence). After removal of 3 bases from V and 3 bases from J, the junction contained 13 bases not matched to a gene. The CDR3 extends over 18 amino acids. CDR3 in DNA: TGCAGTGCTAGTTCTCGACTAGCGGGGGGGCGGGCCCTCTACGAGCAGTACTTC. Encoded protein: CSASSRLAGGRALYEQYF.

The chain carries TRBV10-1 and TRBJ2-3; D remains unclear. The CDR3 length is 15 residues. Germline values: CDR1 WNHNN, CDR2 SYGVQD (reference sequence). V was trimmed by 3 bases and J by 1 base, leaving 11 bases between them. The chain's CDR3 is CASSDTRPGTDTQYF. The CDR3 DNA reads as TGCGCCAGCAGTGACACCCGTCCGGGCACAGATACGCAGTATTTT.

This CDR3 is CASSFRTGNYEQYF. The CDR3 nucleotides are TGTGCCAGCAGCTTTAGGACAGGGAACTACGAGCAGTACTTC. The chain carries TRBV7-2 and TRBJ2-7; 8 bases are shared with TRBD1. CDR1 is SGHTA, CDR2 FQGNSA, per germline. The CDR3 has 14 amino acids. Trimming took 3 bases from V and 3 from J; bases not matched to a gene: 4.

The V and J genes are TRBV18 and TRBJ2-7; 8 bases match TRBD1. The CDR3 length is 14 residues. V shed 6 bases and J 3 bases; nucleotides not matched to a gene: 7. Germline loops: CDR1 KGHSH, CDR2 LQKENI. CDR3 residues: CASSPGTGLYEQYF. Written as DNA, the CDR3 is TGTGCCAGCTCCCCCGGGACAGGACTCTACGAGCAGTACTTC.

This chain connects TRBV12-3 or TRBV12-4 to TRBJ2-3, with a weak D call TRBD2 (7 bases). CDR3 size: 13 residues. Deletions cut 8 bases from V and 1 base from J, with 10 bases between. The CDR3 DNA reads TGTGCCAGCCGGGGGGCCGGCACAGATACGCAGTATTTT. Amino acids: CASRGAGTDTQYF.

The CDR3 is CASSLRDSFHNNSPLHF. CDR3 in DNA: TGTGCCAGCAGCTTAAGGGACTCATTCCATAATAATTCACCCCTCCACTTT. This chain links TRBV7-7 with TRBJ1-6, with D perhaps TRBD1 (5 bases). The germline V gene has CDR1 SSHAT and CDR2 FNYEAQ (reference sequence). V was cut by 2 bases and J by 5 bases, with 16 bases left in between. The CDR3 has 17 residues.

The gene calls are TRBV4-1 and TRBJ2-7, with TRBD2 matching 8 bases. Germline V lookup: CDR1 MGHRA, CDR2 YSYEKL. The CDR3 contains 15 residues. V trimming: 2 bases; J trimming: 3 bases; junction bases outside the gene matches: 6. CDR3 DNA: TGCGCCAGCAGCCAACCCGGGAGGGGGGTCTACGAGCAGTACTTC. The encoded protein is CASSQPGRGVYEQYF.

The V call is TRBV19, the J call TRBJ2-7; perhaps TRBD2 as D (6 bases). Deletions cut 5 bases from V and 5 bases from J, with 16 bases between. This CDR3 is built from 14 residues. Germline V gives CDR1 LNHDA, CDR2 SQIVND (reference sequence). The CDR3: CASSPRGIGHEQYF. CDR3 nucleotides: TGTGCCAGTAGTCCCCGGGGGATTGGTCACGAGCAGTACTTC.

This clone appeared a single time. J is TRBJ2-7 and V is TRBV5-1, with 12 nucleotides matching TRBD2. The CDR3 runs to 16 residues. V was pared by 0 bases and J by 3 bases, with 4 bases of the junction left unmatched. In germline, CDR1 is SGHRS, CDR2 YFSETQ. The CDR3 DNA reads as TGCGCCAGCAGCTTGGAACCGGGACTAGCGGGCTACGAGCAGTACTTC. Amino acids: CASSLEPGLAGYEQYF.